One and the same sample provided the 9 T cell receptor beta chains below, sequenced in a study of a mutant IDH1 vaccine in newly diagnosed glioma (dated by TCRdb to about 2021). Receptors were amplified or captured by the immunoSEQ multiplex PCR assay. TCRdb took over this immuneACCESS table, retaining in-frame rearrangements with V and J assigned. Such tables are incomplete; in checked studies, under half of the missing clones stem from an unresolved V gene, and the remainder is unexplained. The sample contains some 50,000 clones, about nine tenths of them found a single time. The top ten clones comprise about 2.2% of the sample. The sample's time point label, decoded: baseline, week 1 (first vaccination visit). Reading the label with the study, this specimen's treatment or condition is: pre-vaccination baseline after standard-of-care therapy. The specimen was PBMCs, collected from a glioma patient treated with radiotherapy, temozolomide or both. The receptors derive from a man between 35 and 55 years old with glioma.

The table lists this clone with a few counts. This sequence joins TRBV7-2 and TRBJ1-4, with TRBD1 matching 7 bases. In germline, CDR1 is SGHTA, CDR2 FQGNSA. Unmatched junction bases numbered 6, after V lost 1 base and J lost 4 bases. There are 16 residues in the CDR3. For the CDR3, the DNA is TGTGCCAGCAGCTTAGACAAGGACAGGATTAATGAAAAACTGTTTTTT. It translates to CASSLDKDRINEKLFF.

J is TRBJ2-5 and V is TRBV5-1; 11 bases align to TRBD2. V trimming: 5 bases; J trimming: 1 base; junction bases outside the gene matches: 4. Germline V gene lookup returns CDR1 SGHRS and CDR2 YFSETQ. This CDR3 comprises 15 residues. This CDR3 is CASRVGTSGQETQYF. The CDR3 bases are TGCGCCAGCAGAGTAGGGACTAGCGGCCAAGAGACCCAGTACTTC. The full variable domain, in which reference TRBV5-1 and TRBJ2-5 provide the parts outside the CDR3, is KAGVTQTPRYLIKTRGQQVTLSCSPISGHRSVSWYQQTPGQGLQFLFEYFSETQRNKGNFPGRFSGRQFSNSRSEMNVSTLELGDSALYLCASRVGTSGQETQYFGPGTRLLVL.

This clone was seen more than once but under ten times. J is TRBJ1-2 and V is TRBV5-6; D perhaps matches TRBD1 (6 bases). V dropped 4 bases and J dropped 4 bases, with 11 bases sitting between them. Germline-derived CDR1 and CDR2 are SGHDT and YYEEEE. CDR3 length: 13 amino acids. CDR3: CASSVGQTYGYTF. CDR3 bases: TGTGCCAGCAGCGTTGGACAGACCTATGGCTACACCTTC.

V and J are TRBV5-8 and TRBJ1-4; D unclear. Germline V lookup: CDR1 SGHTS, CDR2 YDEGEE. This CDR3 has 15 amino acids. V dropped 5 bases and J dropped 5 bases, with 16 bases sitting between them. The CDR3 protein is CASRVGGSENEKLFF. The CDR3 bases are TGTGCCAGCAGGGTTGGTGGGTCGGAAAATGAAAAACTGTTTTTT.

The chain recombines TRBV29-1 with TRBJ2-7, with 9 bases matching TRBD1. The V gene end was trimmed by 7 bases and the J gene end by 7 bases; junction bases not matched to a gene: 11. Germline V gene data show CDR1 as SQVTM and CDR2 as ANQGSEA. The CDR3 sequence is 13 residues long. CDR3 in amino acids: CSGGTGTGGEQYF. Written as DNA, the CDR3 is TGCAGCGGGGGGACAGGGACGGGCGGAGAGCAGTACTTC.

This sequence joins TRBV6-1 and TRBJ2-3; D might be TRBD1 or TRBD2, each matching 5 bases. The CDR3 consists of 15 residues. Germline lookup yields CDR1 MNHNS and CDR2 SASEGT. V was cut by 4 bases and J by 3 bases, with 14 bases left in between. This CDR3 reads CASSAGAGNTDTQYF. The CDR3, as DNA: TGTGCCAGCAGTGCCGGGGCAGGGAATACAGATACGCAGTATTTT.

The chain has TRBV4-3 and TRBJ2-7; D perhaps matches TRBD2 (6 bases). The CDR3 totals 14 residues. Germline V gene sequence: CDR1 LGHNA, CDR2 YSLEER. Deletions cut 5 bases from V and 4 bases from J, with 15 bases between. In DNA form, the CDR3 reads TGCGCCAGCAGCATTTCCGCCGCGGGGTACGAGCAGTACTTC. As protein: CASSISAAGYEQYF.

The V gene is TRBV19, the J gene TRBJ1-5; 11 nucleotides match TRBD1. Germline V lookup: CDR1 LNHDA, CDR2 SQIVND (reference sequence). The CDR3 sequence is 15 residues long. V gave up 6 bases and J gave up 4 bases; unmatched junction bases: 5. The CDR3: CASSRTGGGNQPQHF. CDR3 nucleotides: TGTGCCAGTAGCCGGACAGGGGGCGGAAATCAGCCCCAGCATTTT.

DNA for the CDR3: TGTGCCAGCACGGGGCCAGATACGCAGTATTTT. This gives the protein CASTGPDTQYF. V gene TRBV6-5 combines with J gene TRBJ2-3; tentatively, D is TRBD1 or TRBD2 (5 bases each). From germline, CDR1 is MNHEY and CDR2 SVGAGI. The germline V and J ends were trimmed by 7 bases and 4 bases, with 6 bases remaining between them. The CDR3 sequence is 11 residues long.